Below, 21 T cell receptor beta chains from the same sample are listed, as sequenced in a study of blood T cell repertoires in COVID-19. Sequencing used immunoSEQ multiplex PCR; TCRdb keeps in-frame clones, though not all of them. The data show 150,000 or so clones, around 82% seen once. Source material: PBMCs or T cells enriched from blood (not recorded which). These receptors came from a man aged 35 to 55 who had recovered from COVID-19.

J is TRBJ1-1 and V is TRBV7-9; TRBD1 agrees at 7 bases. The CDR3 is 13 amino acids. J was trimmed by 8 bases and V by 5 bases; bases with no gene match: 8. The germline V gene has CDR1 SEHNR and CDR2 FQNEAQ (reference sequence). The CDR3 DNA reads as TGTGCCAGCAGCCCCCGGGCGACAGGGGAAGCTTTCTTT. Translation gives CASSPRATGEAFF.

The rearrangement links TRBV19 to TRBJ1-5; 9 positions agree with TRBD1. The CDR3 runs to 15 residues. V shed 6 bases, J shed 3 bases, and the junction held 6 bases outside the gene matches. The germline CDR1 and CDR2 sequences are LNHDA and SQIVND (reference sequence). This CDR3 reads CASSRGQGINQPQHF. In DNA form, the CDR3 reads TGTGCCAGTAGCCGTGGACAGGGGATCAATCAGCCCCAGCATTTT.

The V call is TRBV7-3, the J call TRBJ1-1, with TRBD1 identical over 9 bases. Germline CDR1 reads SGHTA; CDR2 reads FQGTGA. V trimming: 5 bases; J trimming: 10 bases; junction bases outside the gene matches: 8. CDR3 length: 13 residues. The CDR3 sequence: CASSAHRTGAAFF. Written as DNA, the CDR3 is TGTGCCAGCAGCGCCCATCGGACAGGGGCAGCTTTCTTT.

In its sample, this clone was seen once. The chain employs TRBV12-5 and TRBJ2-5, with TRBD2 matching over 8 bases. The CDR3 is made up of 16 amino acids. Germline CDR1 and CDR2: LGHNT and FRNRAP. Losses at the gene ends were 1 base for V and 1 base for J; bases not matched to a gene: 5. CDR3 residues: CASGLAPAGVQETQYF. CDR3 bases: TGTGCTAGTGGTTTGGCCCCAGCGGGGGTCCAAGAGACCCAGTACTTC.

This clone came up a few times. The chain is built from TRBV6-5 and TRBJ2-1; 12 nucleotides match TRBD2. CDR1 and CDR2 from the germline V gene are MNHEY and SVGAGI. The CDR3 covers 15 residues. The V segment lost 6 bases and the J segment 6 bases; nucleotides outside the gene matches: 6. The CDR3 DNA sequence: TGTGCCAGCAGGCCTCTAGCGGGGGGGCCCAATGAGCAGTTCTTC. Translation gives CASRPLAGGPNEQFF.

This chain links TRBV30 with TRBJ1-1, with 9 bases that match TRBD1. Unmatched junction bases numbered 8, after V lost 8 bases and J lost 4 bases. This CDR3 spans 13 amino acids. Germline lookup yields CDR1 GTSNPN and CDR2 SVGIG (reference sequence). CDR3 region: CARGTGSGTEAFF. CDR3 bases: TGTGCCCGGGGGACAGGGTCAGGCACTGAAGCTTTCTTT.

The CDR3 loop reads CASSRGLSGGGDTQYF. In nucleotides, the CDR3 is TGCGCCAGCAGCCGTGGGCTCAGCGGGGGTGGGGATACGCAGTATTTT. This chain joins TRBV5-1 and TRBJ2-3; 8 bases align to TRBD2. The trim removed 4 bases at V and 6 bases at J, leaving 13 bases unmatched. The CDR3 is 16 residues long. From germline, CDR1 is SGHRS and CDR2 YFSETQ.

A few counts support this clone. The chain links TRBV10-3 to TRBJ1-1; D is perhaps TRBD1 (5 bases). This CDR3 is 13 amino acids long. Trimming took off 6 bases at V and 6 bases at J, with 14 bases between the two ends. CDR1 ENHRY and CDR2 SYGVKD come from the germline V gene. The CDR3 loop reads CAISSSGFPEAFF. CDR3 DNA: TGTGCCATCAGCTCCTCAGGGTTTCCTGAAGCTTTCTTT.

This chain uses TRBV24-1 with TRBJ2-2, with TRBD1 as a possible D gene (5 bases). This CDR3 spans 16 amino acids. The V gene lost 12 bases and the J gene lost 0 bases, with 19 bases spanning the gap. Germline V lookup: CDR1 KGHDR, CDR2 SFDVKD. The CDR3 sequence is CASDGEQGPNTGELFF. DNA of the CDR3: TGTGCCTCAGACGGCGAGCAGGGCCCGAACACCGGGGAGCTGTTTTTT.

The CDR3 loop reads CASSQRLAGRETQYF. For the CDR3, the DNA is TGTGCCAGCAGCCAAAGACTAGCGGGGAGGGAGACCCAGTACTTC. The rearrangement links TRBV14 to TRBJ2-5, with 11 bases fitting TRBD2. Germline loops: CDR1 SGHDN, CDR2 FVKESK. This CDR3 is built from 15 residues. J lost 5 bases, V lost 2 bases, and 4 bases had no gene match.

V and J are TRBV11-2 and TRBJ2-7; 9 bases are shared with TRBD1. V gave up 3 bases and J gave up 7 bases; unmatched junction bases: 19. CDR3 length: 18 residues. Germline CDR1 SGHAT, CDR2 FQNNGV. CDR3 sequence: CASSLGTLLDRGLEEQYV. CDR3 nucleotide sequence: TGTGCCAGCAGCTTGGGGACCCTATTGGACAGGGGCCTTGAGGAGCAGTACGTC.

This clone was counted at least ten times. As DNA, the CDR3 is TGTGCCAGCAGCTTAGTGGGACTAGCGGGGGCCAGGACTCGGCACGAGCAGTACTTC. Protein sequence: CASSLVGLAGARTRHEQYF. This chain connects TRBV11-2 to TRBJ2-7; 14 bases align to TRBD2. CDR1 is SGHAT, CDR2 FQNNGV, per germline. This CDR3 is 19 amino acids long. Trimming at V came to 1 base and at J to 5 bases, leaving 13 bases not matched to a gene.

This clone was observed a few times. This sequence joins TRBV10-3 and TRBJ1-4, with D uncertain. The CDR3 is made up of 14 amino acids. From germline, CDR1 is ENHRY and CDR2 SYGVKD. V was shortened by 11 bases and J by 5 bases, with 18 bases between the two germline ends. CDR3 bases: TGTGCCTCCCGGGTTAGCGCCACGAATGAAAAACTGTTTTTT. Amino acid sequence: CASRVSATNEKLFF.

This chain uses TRBV4-1 with TRBJ2-1; possible D gene TRBD1, 6 bases. The CDR3 length is 16 residues. The germline V gene encodes CDR1 MGHRA and CDR2 YSYEKL. Trimming stripped 4 bases from V and 0 bases from J, with 13 bases between. CDR3 in amino acids: CASSPVRGSSYNEQFF. The CDR3 DNA is TGCGCCAGCAGCCCAGTTAGGGGGAGCTCCTACAATGAGCAGTTCTTC.

The rearrangement uses TRBV27 and TRBJ2-7, with D possibly matching TRBD1 (5 bases). The germline V gene encodes CDR1 MNHEY and CDR2 SMNVEV (reference sequence). V lost 5 bases and J lost 3, with 14 bases in between. This CDR3 spans 14 amino acids. Written as DNA, the CDR3 is TGTGCCAGCAGTAGACGACCCACAGGCTACGAGCAGTACGTC. This gives the protein CASSRRPTGYEQYV.

The chain has TRBV24-1 and TRBJ2-5, with a possible D match to TRBD2 (6 bases). V lost 0 bases and J lost 9, with 10 bases in between. The CDR3 is 13 amino acids. Germline values: CDR1 KGHDR, CDR2 SFDVKD. The CDR3 sequence is CATSDLTWGAQYF. CDR3 DNA sequence: TGTGCCACCAGTGATTTGACCTGGGGGGCCCAGTACTTC.

V and J are TRBV21-1 and TRBJ2-6; the table gives TRBD1 as D, unverified against the DNA. TRBV21-1 is a documented pseudogene. CDR3 length equals 15 residues. CDR3 in DNA: TGTGCCAGCAGGAACCAGGTCTCTGGGGCCAACGTCCTGACTTTC. This encodes CASRNQVSGANVLTF.

This chain uses TRBV6-5 with TRBJ1-5, with TRBD1 identical over 7 bases. V gave up 6 bases and J gave up 4 bases; unmatched junction bases: 3. This CDR3 is 13 amino acids long. Germline CDR1 reads MNHEY; CDR2 reads SVGAGI. CDR3: CASSDRVNQPQHF. CDR3 bases: TGTGCCAGCAGCGACAGGGTGAATCAGCCCCAGCATTTT.

The V call is TRBV18, the J call TRBJ1-1; possibly TRBD1 for D (6 bases). CDR3 length equals 13 residues. V was trimmed by 3 bases and J by 6 bases, leaving 11 bases between them. Germline values: CDR1 KGHSH, CDR2 LQKENI. DNA for the CDR3: TGTGCCAGCTCACCGCAACAGGGTTCTGAAGCTTTCTTT. It encodes CASSPQQGSEAFF.

The V and J genes are TRBV2 and TRBJ2-7, with TRBD1 as a possible D gene (5 bases). Germline V gene data show CDR1 as SNHLY and CDR2 as FYNNEI. The CDR3 is made up of 14 amino acids. Trimming took off 1 base at V and 3 bases at J, with 10 bases between the two ends. The CDR3 sequence: CASSEDQGHYEQYF. CDR3 coding DNA: TGTGCCAGCAGTGAAGACCAGGGCCACTACGAGCAGTACTTC.

This clone occurred once. The chain combines TRBV7-3 with TRBJ2-5; D gene ambiguous. The CDR3 loop spans 13 amino acids. V shed 1 base and J shed 6 bases, with 9 bases lying between them. CDR1 and CDR2 (germline): SGHTA, FQGTGA. The CDR3 sequence: CASSLNLLKTQYF. In DNA form, the CDR3 reads TGTGCCAGCAGCTTAAACTTACTTAAGACCCAGTACTTC.